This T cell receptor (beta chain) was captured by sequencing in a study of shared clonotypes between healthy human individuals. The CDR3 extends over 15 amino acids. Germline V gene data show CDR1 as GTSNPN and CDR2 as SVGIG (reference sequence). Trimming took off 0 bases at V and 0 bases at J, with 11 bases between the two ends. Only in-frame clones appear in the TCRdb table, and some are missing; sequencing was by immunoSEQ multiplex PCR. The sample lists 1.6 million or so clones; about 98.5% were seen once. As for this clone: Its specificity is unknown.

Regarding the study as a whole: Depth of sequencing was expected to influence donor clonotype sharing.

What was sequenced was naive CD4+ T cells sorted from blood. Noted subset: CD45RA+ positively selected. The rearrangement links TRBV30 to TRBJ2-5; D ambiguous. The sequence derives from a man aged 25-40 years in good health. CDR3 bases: TGTGCCTGGAGTGTTCACCGGCGGTACCAAGAGACCCAGTACTTC. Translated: CAWSVHRRYQETQYF.